This T cell receptor (beta chain) was sequenced during a study of blood T cell repertoires in COVID-19. Study at large: PBMCs, B-cell-depleted T cells, or T cells provided the cDNA or gDNA that made up the material.

With 6 bases clipped from V and 6 bases from J, the junction kept 10 bases outside the gene matches. Germline V CDR1 and CDR2: MNHNY, SVGAGI (reference sequence). The CDR3 loop spans 14 amino acids. TCRdb's table, derived via immunoSEQ multiplex PCR, lists solely in-frame clones and lacks some. Of 160,000 or so clones in the sample, 80% are singletons; the top ten hold approximately 6%. The receptor was isolated from a man aged 35-49 years who had recovered from COVID-19. The sequencing sample was made of PBMCs or T cells enriched from blood (not recorded which). The chain joins TRBV6-6 to TRBJ1-1, with TRBD1 matching over 7 bases. Here the CDR3 DNA reads TGTGCCAGCAGGAGACAGGGCGGATGGGCTGAAGCTTTCTTT. Translation: CASRRQGGWAEAFF.